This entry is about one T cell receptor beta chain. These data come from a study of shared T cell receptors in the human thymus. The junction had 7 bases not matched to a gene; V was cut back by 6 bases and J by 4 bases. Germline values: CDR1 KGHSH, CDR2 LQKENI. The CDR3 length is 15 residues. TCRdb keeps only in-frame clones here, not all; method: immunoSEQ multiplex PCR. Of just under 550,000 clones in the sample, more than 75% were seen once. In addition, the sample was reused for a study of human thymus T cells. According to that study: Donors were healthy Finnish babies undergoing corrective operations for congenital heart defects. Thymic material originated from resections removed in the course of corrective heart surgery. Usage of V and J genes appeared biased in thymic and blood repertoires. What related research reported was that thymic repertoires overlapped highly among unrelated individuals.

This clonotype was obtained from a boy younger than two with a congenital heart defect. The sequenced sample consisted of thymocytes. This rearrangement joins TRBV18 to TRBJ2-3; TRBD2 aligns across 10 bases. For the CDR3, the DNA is TGTGCCAGCTCCCCCCAGCGGGAGGGCCCAGATACGCAGTATTTT. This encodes CASSPQREGPDTQYF. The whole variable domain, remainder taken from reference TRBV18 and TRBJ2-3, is NAGVMQNPRHLVRRRGQEARLRCSPMKGHSHVYWYRQLPEEGLKFMVYLQKENIIDESGMPKERFSAEFPKEGPSILRIQQVVRGDSAAYFCASSPQREGPDTQYFGPGTRLTVL.